This is a list of T cell receptor beta chains from one sample in a study of CD8 T cells in Susac syndrome. Each CDR3 protein is one row after TCRdb ran MiXCR on the immunoSEQ multiplex PCR reads. The data show approximately 26,000 distinct CDR3 sequences, 94% seen once. Sequenced input: CD8+ T cells from PBMCs. These receptors came from a human donor in good health. Both conserved end residues are part of each CDR3. Each record gives: D gene, J gene, clone size, V gene, CDR3 DNA, CDR3 protein. A D gene is named only where the DNA matches it firmly. Clone size is given for some rows only: seen once, a few or many times, or a class if the clone is expanded.

-,TRBJ1-2,once,TRBV6-5,TGTGCCGGACGGGGAGTCAGCGGTGGCTACACCTTC,CAGRGVSGGYTF
TRBD1,TRBJ2-1,-,TRBV7-6,TGTGCCAGCAGCTTAACCACAGGGGTTCTACTCAATGAGCAGTTCTTC,CASSLTTGVLLNEQFF
-,TRBJ2-4,-,TRBV27,TGTGCCAGCAGTTCCGATTTTCTAGCCAAAAACATTCAGTACTTC,CASSSDFLAKNIQYF
-,TRBJ2-2,-,TRBV19,TGTGCCAGTAGGACAGCTTTTCGCACCGGGGAGCTGTTTTTT,CASRTAFRTGELFF
-,TRBJ1-6,-,TRBV13,TGTGCCAGCAGCTTGGGCCGTTGGTCACCCCTCCACTTT,CASSLGRWSPLHF
-,TRBJ2-7,-,TRBV5-6,TGTGCCAGCAGCTTGTTACGAGCCGATTCCTACGAGCAGTACTTC,CASSLLRADSYEQYF
TRBD2,TRBJ2-1,-,TRBV6-5,TGTGCCAGCAGTTACACGGGGGGGTATGATGAGCAGTTCTTC,CASSYTGGYDEQFF
-,TRBJ2-1,-,TRBV9,TGTGCCAGCAGCGTGACTATCGGGGAATCGTGGCGCAATGAGCAGTTCTTC,CASSVTIGESWRNEQFF
-,TRBJ2-3,-,TRBV4-3,TGCGCCAGCAGCCAAGATCCCCAGATAACCTCCACAGATACGCAGTATTTT,CASSQDPQITSTDTQYF
-,TRBJ1-6,-,TRBV7-9,TGTGCCAGCAGCCAACAGTCGACAGGTGCTTATAATTCACCCCTCCACTTT,CASSQQSTGAYNSPLHF
-,TRBJ1-2,-,TRBV9,TGTGCCAGCAATTCTGACTACACCTTC,CASNSDYTF
-,TRBJ1-1,-,TRBV27,TGTGCCAGCAGTTTTGGGGTGTCGAACACTGAAGCTTTCTTT,CASSFGVSNTEAFF
TRBD1,TRBJ1-1,-,TRBV7-9,TGTGCCAGCAGCGGACAGGGTCAATCAACGGAAGCTTTCTTT,CASSGQGQSTEAFF
-,TRBJ2-5,-,TRBV9,TGTGCCGGCAGCGTGACCTCCCAAGAGACCCAGTACTTC,CAGSVTSQETQYF
-,TRBJ1-1,-,TRBV13,TGTGCCAGCAGCACCTCACCGGGGGCCCCCATGAACACTGAAGCTTTCTTT,CASSTSPGAPMNTEAFF
TRBD2,TRBJ2-7,-,TRBV5-1,TGCGCCAGCAGCCTTCCGACTAGCGGGGGCGAGCAGTACTTC,CASSLPTSGGEQYF
TRBD2,TRBJ2-5,-,TRBV20-1,TGCAGTGCTAGCCCCCCCCAGCGGGGGGGCGAAAAGACCCAGTACTTC,CSASPPQRGGEKTQYF
-,TRBJ1-4,-,TRBV11-2,TGTGCCAGCAGCTTCGGATCAACTAATGAAAAACTGTTTTTT,CASSFGSTNEKLFF
TRBD1,TRBJ1-5,-,TRBV7-9,TGTGCCAGCAGTAAGGGACAGTACCAGCATTTT,CASSKGQYQHF
TRBD1,TRBJ1-5,-,TRBV7-2,TGTGCCAGCAGCCTCTGGGCGACAGGGGGCAATCAACCCCAGCATTTT,CASSLWATGGNQPQHF
-,TRBJ1-1,-,TRBV6-2/TRBV6-3,TGTGCCAGCAGCAACGGCTACATGAACACTGAAGCTTTCTTT,CASSNGYMNTEAFF
TRBD2,TRBJ2-1,once,TRBV29-1,TGCAGCGTTTACGGGACTAGCGGGGGGGCCATGGTAAATGAGCAGTTCTTC,CSVYGTSGGAMVNEQFF
-,TRBJ2-7,-,TRBV12-2,TGTGCAAGTCGCGACAGCTCCTACGAGCAGTACTTC,CASRDSSYEQYF
-,TRBJ2-3,-,TRBV4-3,TGCGCCAGCAGCCTGACTTATGGGCAGCATACGCAGTATTTT,CASSLTYGQHTQYF
-,TRBJ2-5,-,TRBV7-9,TGTGCCAGCACCTCTGGGGCCCGAGTAGAGACCCAGTACTTC,CASTSGARVETQYF
TRBD2,TRBJ2-5,-,TRBV10-3,TGTGCCATCGCCGGCGGGGGGGCCGGGGAGACCCAGTACTTC,CAIAGGGAGETQYF
TRBD2,TRBJ2-3,-,TRBV20-1,TGCAGTACCGCCGTGGGACTAGAGGGTTCAGATACGCAGTATTTT,CSTAVGLEGSDTQYF
-,TRBJ1-5,-,TRBV27,TGTGCCAGCAGTTTAATGAGCGGTCAGCCCCAGCATTTT,CASSLMSGQPQHF
-,TRBJ1-2,-,TRBV20-1,TGCAGTGCTGGAGGCGGGGGCGATGGCTACACCTTC,CSAGGGGDGYTF
-,TRBJ2-7,-,TRBV5-6,TGTGCCAGCAGCTGGGGTGGTTACGAGCAGTACTTC,CASSWGGYEQYF
-,TRBJ1-2,-,TRBV29-1,TGCAGCGTTGATGAGGGGTACAGGGAGGATGGCTACACCTTC,CSVDEGYREDGYTF
-,TRBJ2-7,-,TRBV9,TGTGCCAGCAGCGTAGGAAACGGGCCCTACGAGCAGTACTTC,CASSVGNGPYEQYF